The next 23 T cell receptor beta chains were all read from a single sample in a study of tumor-infiltrating lymphocytes in localized non-small cell lung cancer. Sequenced by immunoSEQ multiplex PCR; TCRdb stores in-frame clones only, minus some. The sample yields 10,000 to 15,000 clones, roughly 80% seen once. Input material: lung tumor tissue. These receptors all come from a human donor with non-small cell lung cancer.

This chain uses TRBV2 with TRBJ1-6; 7 nucleotides align to TRBD1. Germline CDR1 is SNHLY and CDR2 is FYNNEI. V lost 8 bases and J lost 5; bases outside the gene matches: 9. This CDR3 contains 15 residues. Here the CDR3 reads CASSLGQFNNSPLHF. The CDR3 DNA follows: TGTGCCAGCTCTCTGGGACAGTTCAATAATTCACCCCTCCACTTT.

The chain is built from TRBV5-1 and TRBJ1-5; no definite D call. The CDR3 runs 13 residues. The germline V gene has CDR1 SGHRS and CDR2 YFSETQ. Trimming pared 1 base from V and 0 bases from J, leaving 2 bases between. Here the CDR3 reads CASSLTSNQPQHF. The CDR3 DNA sequence: TGCGCCAGCAGCTTGACTAGCAATCAGCCCCAGCATTTT.

The rearrangement uses TRBV11-3 and TRBJ2-7; D ambiguous. This CDR3 comprises 13 residues. Trimming took off 5 bases at V and 3 bases at J, with 11 bases between the two ends. Germline loops: CDR1 SGHNT, CDR2 YENEEA. The CDR3, as DNA: TGTGCCAGCAGCGTGGGCGCGGACTACGAGCAGTACTTC. It codes for CASSVGADYEQYF.

The chain employs TRBV4-1 and TRBJ2-1; 11 bases map to TRBD2. V lost 1 base, J lost 9 bases, and 8 bases stayed unmatched. The CDR3 spans 16 residues. Per germline, CDR1 MGHRA and CDR2 YSYEKL. The CDR3 sequence is CASSQGFSGGAFEQFF. The CDR3 DNA reads as TGCGCCAGCAGCCAAGGGTTTAGCGGGGGGGCCTTTGAGCAGTTCTTC.

The chain couples TRBV7-2 to TRBJ2-7, with TRBD1 matching over 7 bases. In germline, CDR1 is SGHTA, CDR2 FQGNSA. The junction had 9 bases not matched to a gene; V was cut back by 5 bases and J by 2 bases. The CDR3 spans 15 residues. CDR3 in amino acids: CASSVNRDSTYEQYF. CDR3 in DNA: TGTGCCAGCAGCGTAAACCGGGACAGCACCTACGAGCAGTACTTC.

The genes are TRBV7-3 and TRBJ2-6; D unresolved. Germline CDR1 reads SGHTA; CDR2 reads FQGTGA. CDR3 length equals 18 residues. Trimming cost V 5 bases and J 5 bases, with 22 bases left between them. As DNA, the CDR3 is TGTGCCAGCAGCATTAATTCACGCTTACAAAGTCGGGCCAACGTCCTGACTTTC. Translation gives CASSINSRLQSRANVLTF.

The CDR3 here is CASSQNRDYGYTF. CDR3 bases: TGTGCCAGCAGCCAAAACAGGGACTATGGCTACACCTTC. J is TRBJ1-2 and V is TRBV11-2; possible D gene TRBD1, 6 bases. Deletions cut 5 bases from V and 3 bases from J, with 10 bases between. Germline V gene data show CDR1 as SGHAT and CDR2 as FQNNGV. This CDR3 is built from 13 residues.

This chain connects TRBV30 to TRBJ1-2; D possibly corresponds to TRBD1 (5 bases). Germline V CDR1 and CDR2: GTSNPN, SVGIG (reference sequence). V was pared by 2 bases and J by 2 bases, with 12 bases between. This CDR3 comprises 14 residues. The CDR3: CAWSPQGRNYGYTF. In DNA, the CDR3 is TGTGCCTGGAGTCCCCAGGGACGGAACTATGGCTACACCTTC.

V and J are TRBV25-1 and TRBJ2-6, with D hard to call. V lost 4 bases and J lost 3, with 4 bases in between. CDR3 length equals 13 residues. CDR1 MGHDK and CDR2 SYGVNS come from the germline V gene. CDR3 protein: CASSGYGANVLTF. The CDR3 DNA reads TGTGCCAGCAGTGGTTATGGGGCCAACGTCCTGACTTTC.

J is TRBJ2-5 and V is TRBV29-1; no clear D. Trimming removed 7 bases at V and 5 bases at J, with 17 bases between. This CDR3 is built from 13 residues. CDR1 SQVTM and CDR2 ANQGSEA come from the germline V gene. CDR3 amino acids: CSEAGYLRETQYF. The CDR3 DNA sequence: TGCAGCGAAGCAGGCTACCTAAGGGAGACCCAGTACTTC.

This clone was picked up one time. One end of the junction fails to match germline, which may point to a read error. The chain has TRBV5-5 and TRBJ1-2, with 12 positions matching TRBD1. Germline CDR1 reads SGHKS; CDR2 reads YYEKEE (reference sequence). CDR3 length: 15 residues. The chain's CDR3 is CASSQAPGQGASAYF. In DNA, the CDR3 is TGTGCCAGCAGCCAAGCCCCGGGACAGGGGGCGTCTGCCTACTTC.

The chain carries TRBV5-5 and TRBJ2-1, with 8 bases lining up with TRBD2. The CDR3 length is 14 residues. The V gene end was trimmed by 2 bases and the J gene end by 6 bases; junction bases not matched to a gene: 4. The germline CDR1 and CDR2 sequences are SGHKS and YYEKEE (reference sequence). CDR3 sequence: CASSLRLAPNEQFF. CDR3 DNA sequence: TGTGCCAGCAGCTTAAGACTAGCGCCCAATGAGCAGTTCTTC.

DNA for the CDR3: TGTGCCAGTAGAAGAAATAGGGAGCCCCAGCATTTT. This gives the protein CASRRNREPQHF. This chain connects TRBV19 to TRBJ1-5; D remains unclear. The CDR3 has 12 amino acids. Looked up from germline, CDR1 is LNHDA and CDR2 is SQIVND (reference sequence). V lost 6 bases, J lost 8 bases, and 11 bases lay in between.

V and J are TRBV6-1 and TRBJ2-2, with 9 nucleotides matching TRBD2. The CDR3 is made up of 16 amino acids. V trimming: 4 bases; J trimming: 1 base; junction bases outside the gene matches: 4. CDR1 and CDR2 (germline): MNHNS, SASEGT. The CDR3, as DNA: TGTGCCAGCAGTGTGCAACTAGCGGGGAACACCGGGGAGCTGTTTTTT. As protein: CASSVQLAGNTGELFF.

The gene calls are TRBV6-4 and TRBJ2-3, with unresolved D. The V end was cut by 6 bases, the J end by 4 bases, with 14 bases between. The CDR3 is 14 residues long. The V gene's germline CDR1 is MRHNA and CDR2 SNTAGT. The CDR3 DNA reads TGTGCCAGCAGCGTCCACTCTGAAGCAGATACGCAGTATTTT. Translating gives CASSVHSEADTQYF.

This clone was counted a few times. The genes are TRBV12-5 and TRBJ1-1; a possible D gene is TRBD1 (5 bases). The germline gives CDR1 LGHNT, CDR2 FRNRAP. This CDR3 contains 14 residues. V gave up 6 bases and J gave up 4 bases, with 15 bases separating them. The CDR3 bases are TGTGCTAGTGGCCCACGGGGGGTCGGCACTGAAGCTTTCTTT. It is translated as CASGPRGVGTEAFF.

This clone has only a few counts. V gene TRBV2 combines with J gene TRBJ1-2; D is undetermined. Trimming removed 8 bases from V and 4 bases from J, with 8 bases in between. Looked up from germline, CDR1 is SNHLY and CDR2 is FYNNEI. The CDR3 runs to 11 residues. The CDR3 region has the DNA TGTGCCAGCCGGGAGTCCTATGGCTACACCTTC. This encodes CASRESYGYTF.

The chain is built from TRBV6-5 and TRBJ2-1, with a tentative D call TRBD1 (6 bases). Trimming stripped 4 bases from V and 6 bases from J, with 7 bases between. Germline V gene data show CDR1 as MNHEY and CDR2 as SVGAGI. This CDR3 spans 12 amino acids. This chain's CDR3 is CASSFRGNEQFF. CDR3 nucleotides: TGTGCCAGCAGTTTCAGGGGCAATGAGCAGTTCTTC.

The chain recombines TRBV15 with TRBJ2-2; no clear D gene. Trimming cost V 0 bases and J 4 bases, with 6 bases left between them. Germline CDR1 is LNHNV and CDR2 is YYDKDF (reference sequence). The CDR3 is 14 amino acids. CDR3 residues: CATSRDVGTGELFF. The CDR3 DNA follows: TGTGCCACCAGCAGAGATGTGGGCACCGGGGAGCTGTTTTTT.

This chain joins TRBV6-5 and TRBJ1-1; weak D call: TRBD1 (5 bases). This CDR3 comprises 14 residues. The V and J ends lost 5 bases and 1 base respectively, with 11 bases between them. The germline gives CDR1 MNHEY, CDR2 SVGAGI. DNA for the CDR3: TGTGCCAGCAGTCTGGGGCCGCAGAACACTGAAGCTTTCTTT. It translates to CASSLGPQNTEAFF.

The chain joins TRBV7-2 to TRBJ2-6; 8 bases fit TRBD1. Germline CDR1 is SGHTA and CDR2 is FQGNSA. The J segment lost 4 bases and the V segment lost 5 bases, leaving 10 bases of the junction unmatched. The CDR3 length is 17 residues. In DNA form, the CDR3 reads TGTGCCAGCAGCCATCCTACCAGGGGGCAAGGGGCCAACGTCCTGACTTTC. This translates into CASSHPTRGQGANVLTF.

This sequence joins TRBV5-5 and TRBJ2-2, with 7 bases identical to TRBD1. The germline V gene encodes CDR1 SGHKS and CDR2 YYEKEE (reference sequence). This CDR3 is 11 amino acids long. The V and J ends lost 5 bases and 14 bases, in that order; junction bases with no gene match: 6. In DNA, the CDR3 is TGTGCCAGCAGGGACAGGAGCGAACTGTTTTTT. Translation gives CASRDRSELFF.

The V and J genes are TRBV6-1 and TRBJ1-5; D uncertain. There are 14 residues in the CDR3. The V end lost 7 bases, the J end lost 1 base, and 11 bases lay between the germline ends. CDR1 is MNHNS and CDR2 is SASEGT in the germline V gene. CDR3 DNA: TGTGCCAGCATGTACGGGAACAGCAATCAGCCCCAGCATTTT. It codes for CASMYGNSNQPQHF.